This T cell receptor (beta chain) was observed in a study of naive and memory T cell subsets. General study points: A clonotype means one alpha or beta sequence, not an alpha/beta pair.

An equimolar mix of two oligonucleotides served as the beta constant-region primer for TRBC1 and TRBC2. One entry per CDR3 protein results from TCRdb running MiXCR on the UMI-ligation and nested PCR reads. This repertoire shows tens of thousands of distinct CDR3 sequences, 10% to 15% found once; its top ten account for 20% to 25%. Germline CDR1 reads SGDLS; CDR2 reads YYNGEE. CDR3 length: 14 amino acids. J gave up 2 bases and V 4 bases, and 3 bases lay outside the gene matches. This clonotype was observed many times. Its antigen is currently unknown. The receptor comes from a human donor in good health. This sequence joins TRBV9 and TRBJ1-3; 7 bases match TRBD1. Sequencing was performed on effector memory CD4+ T cells from blood. Noted subset: effector memory, CD45RA- CD27-. The CDR3 spells CASSFGTAGNTIYF. CDR3 DNA: TGTGCCAGCAGCTTCGGGACAGCTGGAAACACCATATATTTT.